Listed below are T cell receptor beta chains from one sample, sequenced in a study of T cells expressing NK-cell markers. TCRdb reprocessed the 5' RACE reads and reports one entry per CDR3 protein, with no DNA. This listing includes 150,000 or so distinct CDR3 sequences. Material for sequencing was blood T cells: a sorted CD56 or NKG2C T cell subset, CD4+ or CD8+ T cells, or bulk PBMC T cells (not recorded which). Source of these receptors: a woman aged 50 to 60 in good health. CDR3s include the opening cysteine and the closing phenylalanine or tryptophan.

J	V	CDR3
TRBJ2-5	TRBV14	CASSLFSGRQETQYF
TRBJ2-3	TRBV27	CASSLLVTTGGTDTQYF
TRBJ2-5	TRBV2	CASSNSGGAGQETQYF
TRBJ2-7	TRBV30	CALVALGSYEQYF
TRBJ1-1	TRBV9	CASSVGQGTGSTEAFF
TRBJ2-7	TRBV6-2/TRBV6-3	CASSLDEYEQYF
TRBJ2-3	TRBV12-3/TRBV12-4	CASSPTWDTDTQYF
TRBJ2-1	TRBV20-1	CSALGGGVSYNEQFF
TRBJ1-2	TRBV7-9	CASTTPPNRGYTF
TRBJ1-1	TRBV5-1	CASSLEQDKTMNTEAFF
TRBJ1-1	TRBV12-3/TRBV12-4	CASSPRVRGNTEAFF
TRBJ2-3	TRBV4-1	CASSQDRSSVSTDTQYF
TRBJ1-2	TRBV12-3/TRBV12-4	CASSSSGTGVFYGYTF
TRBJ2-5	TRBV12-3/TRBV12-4	CASQVGIQETQYF
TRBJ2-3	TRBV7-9	CASSSTSGLAATDTQYF
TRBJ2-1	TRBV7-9	CASGLAGPNEQFF
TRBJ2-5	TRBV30	CAWSVLGLETQYF
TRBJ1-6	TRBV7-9	CASSLGRGPSPLHF
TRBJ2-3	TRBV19	CASSINGRAGDTQYF
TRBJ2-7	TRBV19	CASAPAGGAEQYF
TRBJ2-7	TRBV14	CASSQEGEQYF
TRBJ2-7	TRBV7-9	CASVPENSYEQYF
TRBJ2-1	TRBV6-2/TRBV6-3	CASSYPTSGGVLNEQFF
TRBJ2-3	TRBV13	CASSLGGAITDTQYF
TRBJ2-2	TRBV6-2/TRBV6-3	CASSSPTGELFF
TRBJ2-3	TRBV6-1	CASRGAGGSTDTQYF
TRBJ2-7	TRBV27	CASSKRTGTLHEQYF
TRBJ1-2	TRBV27	CATYANPRVRDGYTF
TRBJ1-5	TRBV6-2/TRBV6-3	CASSYSFPNQPQHF
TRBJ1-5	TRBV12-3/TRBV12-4	CASRYVQGQPQHF
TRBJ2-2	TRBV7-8	CASSIPGLAGDTGELFF
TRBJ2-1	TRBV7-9	CASSSLIDGNEQFF
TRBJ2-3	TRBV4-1	CASSQGQGRADTQYF
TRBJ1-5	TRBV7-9	CASSAVGSNQPQHF
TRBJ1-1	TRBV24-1	CATRLGGGGEAFF
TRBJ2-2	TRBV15	CATTSGGGSTGELFF
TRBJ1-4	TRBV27	CASSLWGSEKLFF
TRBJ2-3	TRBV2	CASSTGANTDTQYF
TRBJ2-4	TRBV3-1	CASSQVEQDIQYF
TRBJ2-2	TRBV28	CASTFRTGTGELFF
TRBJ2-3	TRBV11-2	CASSLVASGSRDTQYF
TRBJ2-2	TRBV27	CASSLGANTGELFF
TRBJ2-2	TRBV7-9	CASSLLAGGYDTGELFF